Below, one T cell receptor (beta chain) is given with its context. Its antigen is unknown. This sample is drawn from a study of cytomegalovirus exposure and HLA in healthy donors. CDR1 is SGHAT and CDR2 is FQNNGV in the germline V gene. Trimming removed 1 base at V and 7 bases at J, with 14 bases between. CDR3 size: 15 residues. PCR was performed using 60 Vbeta and 13 Jbeta primers. Sequenced by immunoSEQ multiplex PCR; TCRdb stores in-frame clones only, minus some. This table holds some 100,000 clones, 84% found once. Whole-study findings and limits: A later analysis reportedly found that, within productive TCRs, an Asian-associated ancestry cluster had fewer N-insertions than the mean observed across the roughly 700 donors. Indistinguishability led to the exclusion of some V segments, TRBV6-2 and TRBV6-3 included.

The specimen was PBMCs. The sequence came from a woman under 30 in good health and CMV-seronegative. The chain uses TRBV11-2 and TRBJ1-5; D may be TRBD1 (6 bases). The CDR3 loop is CASSLGPGQGQPQHF. CDR3 coding DNA: TGTGCCAGCAGCTTAGGGCCGGGACAAGGCCAGCCCCAGCATTTT. The full variable domain, in which reference TRBV11-2 and TRBJ1-5 provide the parts outside the CDR3, is EAGVAQSPRYKIIEKRQSVAFWCNPISGHATLYWYQQILGQGPKLLIQFQNNGVVDDSQLPKDRFSAERLKGVDSTLKIQPAKLEDSAVYLCASSLGPGQGQPQHFGDGTRLSIL.